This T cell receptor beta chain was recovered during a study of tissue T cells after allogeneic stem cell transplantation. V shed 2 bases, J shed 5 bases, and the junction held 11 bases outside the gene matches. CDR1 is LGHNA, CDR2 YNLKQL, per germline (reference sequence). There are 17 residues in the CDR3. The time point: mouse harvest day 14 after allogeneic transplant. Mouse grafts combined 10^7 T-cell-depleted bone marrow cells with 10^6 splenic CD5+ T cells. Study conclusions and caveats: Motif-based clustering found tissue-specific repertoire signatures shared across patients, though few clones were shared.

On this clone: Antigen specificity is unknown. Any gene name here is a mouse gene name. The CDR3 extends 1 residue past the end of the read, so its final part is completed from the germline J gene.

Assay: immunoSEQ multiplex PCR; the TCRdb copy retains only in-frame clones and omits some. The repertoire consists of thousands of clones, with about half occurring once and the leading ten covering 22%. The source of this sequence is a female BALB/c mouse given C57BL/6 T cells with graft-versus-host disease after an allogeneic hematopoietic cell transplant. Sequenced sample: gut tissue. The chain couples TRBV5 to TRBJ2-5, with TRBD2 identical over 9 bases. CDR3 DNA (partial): TGTGCCAGCAGCCAAACCCCGGGCTGGGGGGGTTCAGACACCCAGTAC. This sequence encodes CASSQTPGWGGSDTQY. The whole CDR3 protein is CASSQTPGWGGSDTQYF.